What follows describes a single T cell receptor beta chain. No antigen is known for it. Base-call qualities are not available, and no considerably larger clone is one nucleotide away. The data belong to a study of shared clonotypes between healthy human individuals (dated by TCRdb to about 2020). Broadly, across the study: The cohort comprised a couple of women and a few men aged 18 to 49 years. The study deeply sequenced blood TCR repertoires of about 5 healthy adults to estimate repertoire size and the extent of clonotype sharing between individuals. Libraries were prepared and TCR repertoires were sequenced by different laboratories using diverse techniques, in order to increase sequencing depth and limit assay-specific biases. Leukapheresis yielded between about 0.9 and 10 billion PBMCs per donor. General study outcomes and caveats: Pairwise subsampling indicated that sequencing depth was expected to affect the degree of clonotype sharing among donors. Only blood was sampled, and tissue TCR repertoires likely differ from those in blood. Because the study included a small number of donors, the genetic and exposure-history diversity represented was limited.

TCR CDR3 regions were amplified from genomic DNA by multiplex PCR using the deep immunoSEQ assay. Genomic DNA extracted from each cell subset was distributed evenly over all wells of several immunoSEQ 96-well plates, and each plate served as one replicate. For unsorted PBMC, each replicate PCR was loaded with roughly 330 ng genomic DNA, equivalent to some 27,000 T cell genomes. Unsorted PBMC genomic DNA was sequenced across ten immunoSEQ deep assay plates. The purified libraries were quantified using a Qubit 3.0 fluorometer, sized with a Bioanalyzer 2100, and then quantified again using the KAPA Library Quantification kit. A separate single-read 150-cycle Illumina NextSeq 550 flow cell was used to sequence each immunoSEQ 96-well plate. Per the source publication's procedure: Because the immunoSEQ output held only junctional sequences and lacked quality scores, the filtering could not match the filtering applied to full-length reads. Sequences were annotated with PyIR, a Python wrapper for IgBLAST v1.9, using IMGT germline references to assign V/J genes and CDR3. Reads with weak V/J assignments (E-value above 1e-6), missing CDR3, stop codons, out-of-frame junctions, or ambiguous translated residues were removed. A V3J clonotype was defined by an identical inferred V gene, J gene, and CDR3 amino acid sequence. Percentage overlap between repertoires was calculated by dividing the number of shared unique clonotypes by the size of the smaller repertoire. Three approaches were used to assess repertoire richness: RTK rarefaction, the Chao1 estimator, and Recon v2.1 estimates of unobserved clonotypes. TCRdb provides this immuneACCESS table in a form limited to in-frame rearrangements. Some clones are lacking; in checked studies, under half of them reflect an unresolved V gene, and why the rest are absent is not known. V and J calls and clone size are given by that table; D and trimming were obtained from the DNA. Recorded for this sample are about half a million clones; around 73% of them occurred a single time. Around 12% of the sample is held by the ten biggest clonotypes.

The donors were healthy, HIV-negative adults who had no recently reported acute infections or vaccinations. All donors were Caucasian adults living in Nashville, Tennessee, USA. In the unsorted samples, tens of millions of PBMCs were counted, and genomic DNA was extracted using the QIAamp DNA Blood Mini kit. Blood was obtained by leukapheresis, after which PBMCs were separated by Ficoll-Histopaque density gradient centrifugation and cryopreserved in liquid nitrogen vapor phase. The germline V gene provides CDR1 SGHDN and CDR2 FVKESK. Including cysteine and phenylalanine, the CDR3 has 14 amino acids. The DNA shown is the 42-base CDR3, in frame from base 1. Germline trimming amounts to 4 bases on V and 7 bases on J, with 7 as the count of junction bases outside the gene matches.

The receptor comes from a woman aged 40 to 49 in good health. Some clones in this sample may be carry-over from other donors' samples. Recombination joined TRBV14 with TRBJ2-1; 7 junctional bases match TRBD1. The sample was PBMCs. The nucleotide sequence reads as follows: TGTGCCAGCAGCCTCGGGACAGTATTAAATGAGCAGTTCTTC. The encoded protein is CASSLGTVLNEQFF.